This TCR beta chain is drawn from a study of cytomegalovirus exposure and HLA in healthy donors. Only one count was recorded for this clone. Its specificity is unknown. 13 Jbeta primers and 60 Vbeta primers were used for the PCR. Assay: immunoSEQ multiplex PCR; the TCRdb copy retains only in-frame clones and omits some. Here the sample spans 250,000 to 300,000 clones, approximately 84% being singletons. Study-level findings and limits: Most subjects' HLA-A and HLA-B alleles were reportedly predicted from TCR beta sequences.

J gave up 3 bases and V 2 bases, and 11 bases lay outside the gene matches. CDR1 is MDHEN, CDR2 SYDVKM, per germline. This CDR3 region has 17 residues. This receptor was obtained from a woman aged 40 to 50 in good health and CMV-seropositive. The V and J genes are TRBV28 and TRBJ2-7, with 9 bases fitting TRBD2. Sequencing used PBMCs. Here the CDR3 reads CASSLGASGIFDYEQYF. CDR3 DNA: TGTGCCAGCAGTTTAGGGGCTAGCGGGATATTCGACTACGAGCAGTACTTC.